This section outlines one TCR beta chain sequence together with its context. Its target is not known. Clones were read by immunoSEQ multiplex PCR, and TCRdb kept only the in-frame ones, dropping some. This table has about 41,000 clones, about 95% appearing once. These data originate in a study of T cells in tuberculosis. Study-wide results and limits: GMM-specific TCRs were nearer to active tuberculosis alpha repertoires, suggesting expansion.

From germline, CDR1 is MGHRA and CDR2 YSYEKL. With V trimmed by 8 bases and J by 1 base, 7 bases remained unmatched. The length of the CDR3 is 14 residues. J is TRBJ1-2 and V is TRBV4-1; TRBD1 matches at 7 bases. The source of this sequence is a donor under 30 with latent tuberculosis or without tuberculosis infection. The material sequenced was PBMCs. The CDR3 spells CASQANRGNYGYTF. Here the CDR3 DNA reads TGCGCCAGCCAAGCCAACAGGGGTAACTATGGCTACACCTTC.